This T cell receptor beta chain is from a study of T cells after yellow fever vaccination (dated by TCRdb to the late 2010s). Background for the entire study: The SMART-Seq v4 Ultra Low Input RNA kit was used to prepare libraries from fractions with low cell numbers. To follow T-cell clones before and after primary and booster YFV17D yellow fever vaccination, bulk TCR alpha and beta repertoires were sequenced over time. Two healthy male donors, one aged 18 to 30 and one aged 30 to 40 years, were included in the cohort. Blood samples were taken at several timepoints before and after primary and secondary immunization, and bulk PBMC replicates and cell subsets were isolated.

TCR cDNA was synthesized by 5'RACE template switching, which introduced a universal primer site and unique molecular identifiers. Priming for cDNA synthesis came from both the TCR alpha and TCR beta constant segments. Libraries were amplified in two PCR steps, with sample barcodes and sequencing adapters added in the second step. Libraries were sequenced on Illumina HiSeq 2500 (2x100 bp) or NovaSeq (2x150 bp). Per the authors' processing: Reads were demultiplexed and collapsed into UMI consensus sequences with MIGEC, and V(D)J alignment was performed with MiXCR. Vaccine-responding clonotypes were identified with edgeR using replicate PBMC samples, with FDR below 0.01 and a log2 fold change above 5 up to day 15 being required. Bulk clonotypes were assigned CD4 or CD8 identity according to which sequenced CD4 or CD8 repertoire held them at higher abundance. TCRdb's own reprocessing of the public reads used fastp at Q25 and MiXCR and kept productive beta chains. Each CDR3 protein gets just one entry, which takes the most common genes and DNA from the rows behind it. TCRdb, rather than the study authors, made the V and J calls. A total of 600,000 to 750,000 distinct CDR3 sequences appear in this sample, approximately 13% of them only once. Just under 15% of the sample comes from the top ten.

On the study overall, not on this receptor specifically: Computational filtering was required because FACS-sorted repertoires could contain abundant contaminating clonotypes from the bulk population. After the booster, most clones that had expanded after primary vaccination were detected again (nearly 98% of CD4 and around nine tenths of CD8), suggesting broad maintenance of memory. A small share of clonotypes occurred in both CD4 and CD8 compartments, likely arising from convergent recombination. Compared with the primary T-cell response, the secondary T-cell response was weaker but faster, peaking on day 5 rather than day 15. Because only a couple of donors were included in the study, the extent to which the findings can be generalized is limited.

Per the publication, the treatment or condition label means: live attenuated yellow fever vaccine strain. Two biological replicates of bulk PBMCs were collected at each blood-draw timepoint. A standard Ficoll-Paque protocol was used to isolate PBMCs from peripheral blood. TriZol was used to extract RNA from bulk PBMCs, from CD4 and CD8 fractions, and from dextramer-positive and dextramer-negative fractions. There are 14 amino acids in the CDR3, from cysteine to phenylalanine inclusive. CDR3 DNA is the only sequence kept; it has 42 bases, read in frame from the first base. Based on the germline V gene (reference sequence), the CDR1 and CDR2 sequences are DFQATT and SNEGSKA. Clipping removes 3 bases from V and 1 base from J, with 2 as the unmatched junction base count. Of note for this clonotype: This receptor's antigen is unknown. Per-base quality was not reported, and no clone a single base away is much larger than it.

The sequence was obtained from a young man who received the YFV17D yellow fever vaccine. The V and J genes are TRBV20-1 and TRBJ2-7; 11 bases in the junction line up with TRBD2. This specimen was PBMCs, taken on the day of the yellow fever booster vaccination. The CDR3: CSASPSGRSYEQYF. At the DNA level, the sequence is TGCAGTGCTAGCCCTAGCGGGAGGTCCTACGAGCAGTACTTC.